This T cell receptor beta chain was sequenced in a study of patients and donors after allogeneic stem cell transplantation (dated by TCRdb to between 2020 and 2021). Library preparation employed RT-PCR. Sequencing was carried out with a NextSeq 550. In TCRdb, the public reads were trimmed at Q25 with fastp and aligned with MiXCR, with productive beta chains retained. Rows with one shared CDR3 protein collapse into an entry with the most common genes and DNA. In all, the sample holds approximately 410,000 distinct CDR3 sequences, and 16% of those were seen once. The ten most abundant clones make up around 7.9% of the sample. According to the germline V gene, CDR1 reads SGHTA and CDR2 reads FQGTGA. The CDR3 goes from the cysteine to the phenylalanine over 15 residues. The sequence is cut down to CDR3 DNA, 45 bases in frame from base 1. Here V drops 5 bases and J drops 3 bases, and the junction holds 6 bases not matched to any gene.

Turning to this clonotype: No cognate antigen has been identified for it. Base qualities are not recorded, but no much larger clone differs from it by a single base.

The receptor was derived from a human donor who was either an allogeneic HSCT recipient or a stem cell or donor lymphocyte infusion donor (not recorded which). It is not recorded whose cells these are; they may come from a transplant donor. Sequenced: blood, either unsorted or a sorted T cell fraction (not recorded which). The chain employs TRBV7-3 and TRBJ2-2; the central 7 bases match TRBD2. The CDR3 amino acid sequence is: CASSPGLVYTGELFF. The bases are TGTGCCAGCAGCCCCGGACTAGTTTACACCGGGGAGCTGTTTTTT. The full variable domain, completed from the reference TRBV7-3 and TRBJ2-2 proteins outside the CDR3, reads GAGVSQTPSNKVTEKGKYVELRCDPISGHTALYWYRQSLGQGPEFLIYFQGTGAADDSGLPNDRFFAVRPEGSVSTLKIQRTERGDSAVYLCASSPGLVYTGELFFGEGSRLTVL.